The present T cell receptor (beta chain) was sequenced within a study of beta chain features in type 1 diabetes. About the research overall: When patients were set against healthy donors, age, gender and cell yields were similar. Whole-study results and caveats: Type 1 diabetes patients had TCRB CDR3s that were shorter (moderately but significantly so) in all four CD4+ subsets. Naive, central memory and regulatory TCRB repertoires appeared more similar among patients than healthy donors.

Regarding this clone: Antigen specificity is unknown.

cDNA synthesis used the whole RNA isolate, giving expressed TCRB sequences. Some clones are missing from TCRdb's copy, which holds only in-frame ones; the method was immunoSEQ multiplex PCR. The table includes over 150,000 clones, approximately 7.9% detected once. The origin of this receptor is a man younger than 30 with type 1 diabetes. Sequencing was performed on central memory CD4+ T cells from blood.

This CDR3 is CASSNGQAAGIYEQYF. The CDR3 nucleotides read TGTGCCAGCAGCAACGGACAGGCCGCCGGGATCTACGAGCAGTACTTC. The gene calls are TRBV5-4 and TRBJ2-7; TRBD1 agrees at 7 bases. Losses at the gene ends were 4 bases for V and 3 bases for J; bases not matched to a gene: 13. Germline CDR1 is SGHNT and CDR2 is YYREEE (reference sequence). The CDR3 runs 16 residues.